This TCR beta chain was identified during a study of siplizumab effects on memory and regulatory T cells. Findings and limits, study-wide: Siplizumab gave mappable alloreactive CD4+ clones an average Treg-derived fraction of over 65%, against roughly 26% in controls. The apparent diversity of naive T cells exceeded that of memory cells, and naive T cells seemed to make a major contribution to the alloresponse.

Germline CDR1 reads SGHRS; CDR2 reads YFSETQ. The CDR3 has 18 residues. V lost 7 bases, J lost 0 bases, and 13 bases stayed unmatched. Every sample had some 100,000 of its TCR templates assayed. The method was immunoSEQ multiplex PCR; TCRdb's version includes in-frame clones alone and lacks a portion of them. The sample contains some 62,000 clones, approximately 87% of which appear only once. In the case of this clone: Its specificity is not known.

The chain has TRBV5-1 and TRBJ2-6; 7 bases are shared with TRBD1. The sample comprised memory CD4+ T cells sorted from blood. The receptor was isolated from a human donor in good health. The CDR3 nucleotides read TGCGCCAGCCTGAAGACTCCGGACAGGACCTCTGGGGCCAACGTCCTGACTTTC. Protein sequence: CASLKTPDRTSGANVLTF.